This is a list of T cell receptor beta chains from one sample in a study of T cell repertoires in cytomegalovirus infection. A single record per CDR3 protein comes from TCRdb applying MiXCR to the reads. The sample carries around 100,000 distinct CDR3 sequences, roughly 30% recorded once. No antigens are known for them. Material: CD8+ T cells from cultured PBMCs, obtained from culture after CMV antigen stimulation. These receptors all stem from a human donor in good health (CMV status not recorded). Some clones in this sample may be carry-over from other donors' samples. CDR3s include the opening cysteine and the closing phenylalanine or tryptophan. A D gene is named only where the DNA matches it firmly. A row's size may be missing; if present it is once, few, many or a size class.

j_gene	v_gene	abundance	d_gene	CDR3aa	CDR3nt
TRBJ2-1	TRBV7-6	NA	NA	CASSLKGLTPYNEQFF	TGTGCCAGCAGCTTGAAGGGTTTAACTCCCTACAATGAGCAGTTCTTC
TRBJ2-3	TRBV2	NA	NA	CASKWTGGASDTQYF	TGTGCCAGCAAATGGACGGGGGGCGCATCAGATACGCAGTATTTT
TRBJ2-3	TRBV20-1	NA	TRBD2	CSASLAGQADTQYF	TGCAGTGCTAGCTTAGCGGGGCAAGCAGATACGCAGTATTTT
TRBJ1-2	TRBV15	NA	TRBD1	CATSGLDRGLTNYGYTF	TGTGCCACCAGCGGACTAGACAGGGGACTAACTAACTATGGCTACACCTTC
TRBJ1-2	TRBV6-6	NA	NA	CASSYLDRLNYGYTF	TGTGCCAGCAGTTACCTGGACAGACTTAACTATGGCTACACCTTC
TRBJ2-1	TRBV7-3	NA	TRBD2	CASSSRFSGVDNEQFF	TGTGCCAGCAGCTCCCGGTTTAGCGGGGTAGACAATGAGCAGTTCTTC
TRBJ1-1	TRBV6-2/TRBV6-3	NA	TRBD1	CASSWDRGTGDTEAFF	TGTGCCAGCAGCTGGGACAGGGGCACGGGGGACACTGAAGCTTTCTTT
TRBJ2-7	TRBV20-1	few	NA	CSASGGRDPSYEQYF	TGCAGTGCTAGTGGGGGGCGCGACCCCTCCTACGAGCAGTACTTC
TRBJ2-2	TRBV28	few	NA	CASKFGNTGELFF	TGTGCCAGCAAGTTCGGAAACACCGGGGAGCTGTTTTTT
TRBJ1-6	TRBV7-6	NA	NA	CASSHLKGPTRGSPLHF	TGTGCCAGCAGCCACTTAAAGGGCCCAACAAGAGGTTCACCCCTCCACTTT
TRBJ2-1	TRBV20-1	NA	TRBD1	CSARRQGNEQFF	TGCAGTGCTAGGCGACAGGGGAATGAGCAGTTCTTC
TRBJ2-7	TRBV4-1	NA	NA	CASKTTPTTYEQYF	TGCGCCAGCAAGACGACACCTACTACCTACGAGCAGTACTTC
TRBJ2-7	TRBV10-3	few	NA	CAISETQGFTYEQYF	TGTGCCATCAGTGAAACACAGGGTTTCACCTACGAGCAGTACTTC
TRBJ2-2	TRBV7-6	few	TRBD2	CASSHPSGGYTGELFF	TGTGCCAGCAGCCATCCAAGCGGGGGTTACACCGGGGAGCTGTTTTTT
TRBJ2-3	TRBV27	NA	TRBD1	CASGRQGTPTTDTQYF	TGTGCCAGCGGTAGACAGGGAACCCCCACCACAGATACGCAGTATTTT
TRBJ1-1	TRBV7-6	few	NA	CASSQLILGGGEAFF	TGTGCCAGCAGCCAGCTTATACTCGGGGGGGGTGAAGCTTTCTTT
TRBJ1-6	TRBV7-8	few	NA	CASSLGQILSPLHF	TGTGCCAGCAGCTTAGGACAGATTCTTTCACCCCTCCACTTT
TRBJ1-1	TRBV2	NA	NA	CASSGRGGTTEAFF	TGTGCCAGCAGCGGCCGTGGGGGAACCACTGAAGCTTTCTTT